This TCR beta chain was profiled in a study of untreated major depressive disorder. On this clone itself: Its antigen is still unknown.

Patients had moderate to severe depression. From thawed PBMCs, CD4+ T cells were purified by negative selection. V lost 6 bases and J lost 4; bases outside the gene matches: 12. In germline, CDR1 is LNHDA, CDR2 SQIVND (reference sequence). The CDR3 length is 17 residues. Findings of the study overall: Depressed patients' CD4+ T cells carried increased TRBV05-01 (Vbeta 5.1) usage versus control CD4+ T cells.

Clones were sequenced by immunoSEQ multiplex PCR, and TCRdb holds only the in-frame ones, with some missing. The sample contains about 15,000 clones, 90% to 95% of which appear only once. The V call is TRBV19, the J call TRBJ2-3; 11 nucleotides match TRBD2. This receptor was identified in a young woman with major depressive disorder. Material: CD4+ T cells from PBMCs. The CDR3 region is CASRPRLAGGPPDTQYF. The CDR3 DNA reads as TGTGCCAGTAGACCCCGATTAGCGGGAGGGCCCCCAGATACGCAGTATTTT.